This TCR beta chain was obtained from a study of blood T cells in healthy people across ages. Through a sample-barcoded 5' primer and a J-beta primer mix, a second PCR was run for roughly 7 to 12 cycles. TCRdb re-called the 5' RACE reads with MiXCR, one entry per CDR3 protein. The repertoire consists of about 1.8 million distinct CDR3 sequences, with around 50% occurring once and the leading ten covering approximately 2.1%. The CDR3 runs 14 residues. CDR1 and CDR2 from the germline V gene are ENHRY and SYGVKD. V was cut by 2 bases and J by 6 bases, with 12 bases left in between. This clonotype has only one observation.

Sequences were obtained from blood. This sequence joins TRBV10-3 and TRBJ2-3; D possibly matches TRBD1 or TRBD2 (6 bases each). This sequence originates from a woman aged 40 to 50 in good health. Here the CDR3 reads CAISELGGGDTQYF. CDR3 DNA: TGTGCCATCAGTGAGCTCGGGGGCGGGGATACGCAGTATTTT.